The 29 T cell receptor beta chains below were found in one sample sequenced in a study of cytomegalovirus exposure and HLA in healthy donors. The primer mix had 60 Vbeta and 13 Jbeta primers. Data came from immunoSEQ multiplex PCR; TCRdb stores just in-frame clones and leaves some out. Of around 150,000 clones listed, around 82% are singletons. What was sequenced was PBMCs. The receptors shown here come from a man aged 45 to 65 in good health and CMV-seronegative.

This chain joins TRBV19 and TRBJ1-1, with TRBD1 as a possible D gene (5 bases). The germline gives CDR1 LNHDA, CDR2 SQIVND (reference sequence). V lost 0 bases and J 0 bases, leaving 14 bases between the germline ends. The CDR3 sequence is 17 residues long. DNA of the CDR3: TGTGCCAGTAGTATAGATCCCCCGACAGTCATGAACACTGAAGCTTTCTTT. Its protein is CASSIDPPTVMNTEAFF.

The CDR3 coding sequence is TGTGCCAGCAGCTTAGGTAGCGGGAGAACAGATACGCAGTATTTT. Translated, it gives CASSLGSGRTDTQYF. The V gene is TRBV11-2, the J gene TRBJ2-3; the match to TRBD2 covers 9 bases. The CDR3 loop spans 15 amino acids. CDR1 and CDR2 (germline): SGHAT, FQNNGV. With 1 base clipped from V and 3 bases from J, the junction kept 2 bases outside the gene matches.

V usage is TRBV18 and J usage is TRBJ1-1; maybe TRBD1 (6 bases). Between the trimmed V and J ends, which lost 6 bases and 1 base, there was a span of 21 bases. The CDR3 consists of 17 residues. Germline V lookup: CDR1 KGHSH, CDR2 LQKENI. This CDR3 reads CASSPVPPGGGNTEAFF. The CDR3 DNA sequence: TGTGCCAGCTCCCCCGTCCCCCCGGGGGGCGGGAACACTGAAGCTTTCTTT. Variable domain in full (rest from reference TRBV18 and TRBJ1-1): NAGVMQNPRHLVRRRGQEARLRCSPMKGHSHVYWYRQLPEEGLKFMVYLQKENIIDESGMPKERFSAEFPKEGPSILRIQQVVRGDSAAYFCASSPVPPGGGNTEAFFGQGTRLTVV.

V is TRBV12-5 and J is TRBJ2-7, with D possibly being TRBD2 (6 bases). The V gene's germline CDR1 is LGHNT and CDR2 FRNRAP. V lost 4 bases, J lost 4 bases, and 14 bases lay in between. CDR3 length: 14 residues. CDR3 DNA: TGTGCTAGTGGTTGGGGCGGGAAGGGGTACGAGCAGTACTTC. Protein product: CASGWGGKGYEQYF.

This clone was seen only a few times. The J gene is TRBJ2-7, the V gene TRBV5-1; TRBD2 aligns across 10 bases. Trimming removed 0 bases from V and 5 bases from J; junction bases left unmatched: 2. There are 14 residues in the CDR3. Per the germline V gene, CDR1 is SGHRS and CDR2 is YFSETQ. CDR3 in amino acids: CASSLDLAGDEQYF. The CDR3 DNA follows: TGCGCCAGCAGCTTGGACCTAGCGGGAGACGAGCAGTACTTC.

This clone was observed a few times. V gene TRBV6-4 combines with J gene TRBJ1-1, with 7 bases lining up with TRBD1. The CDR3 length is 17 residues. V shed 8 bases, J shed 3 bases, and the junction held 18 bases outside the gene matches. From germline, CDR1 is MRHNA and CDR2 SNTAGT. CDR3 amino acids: CASPRQKTGLRDTEAFF. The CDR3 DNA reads TGTGCCAGCCCCAGACAGAAGACAGGGCTGAGGGACACTGAAGCTTTCTTT.

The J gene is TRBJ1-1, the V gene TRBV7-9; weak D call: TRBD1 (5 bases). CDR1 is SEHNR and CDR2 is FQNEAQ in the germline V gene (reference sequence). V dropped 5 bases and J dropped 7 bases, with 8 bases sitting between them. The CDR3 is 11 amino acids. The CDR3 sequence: CASSPQGEAFF. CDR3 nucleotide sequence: TGTGCCAGCAGCCCTCAGGGTGAAGCTTTCTTT.

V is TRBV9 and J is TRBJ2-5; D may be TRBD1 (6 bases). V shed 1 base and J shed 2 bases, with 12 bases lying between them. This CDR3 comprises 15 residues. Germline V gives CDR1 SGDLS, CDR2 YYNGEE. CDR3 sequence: CASSVLTGQQETQYF. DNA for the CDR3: TGTGCCAGCAGCGTACTTACGGGACAACAAGAGACCCAGTACTTC.

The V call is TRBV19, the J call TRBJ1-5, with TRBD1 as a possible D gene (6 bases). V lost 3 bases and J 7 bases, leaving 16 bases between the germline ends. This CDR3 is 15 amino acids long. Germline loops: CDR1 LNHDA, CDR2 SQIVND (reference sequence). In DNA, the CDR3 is TGTGCCAGTAGTATGGGGGCAGGCTGGGTACAGCCCCAGCATTTT. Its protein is CASSMGAGWVQPQHF.

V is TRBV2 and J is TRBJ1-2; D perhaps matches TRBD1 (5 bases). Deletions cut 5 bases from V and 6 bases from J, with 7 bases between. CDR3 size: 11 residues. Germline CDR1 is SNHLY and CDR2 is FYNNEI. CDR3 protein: CASSPQDGYTF. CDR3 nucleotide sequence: TGTGCCAGCAGTCCACAGGATGGCTACACCTTC.

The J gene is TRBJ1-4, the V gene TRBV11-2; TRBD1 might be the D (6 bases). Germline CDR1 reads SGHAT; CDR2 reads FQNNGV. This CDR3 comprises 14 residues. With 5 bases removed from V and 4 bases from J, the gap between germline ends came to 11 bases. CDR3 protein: CASSPGQNNEKLFF. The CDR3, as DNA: TGTGCCAGCAGCCCCGGACAGAATAATGAAAAACTGTTTTTT.

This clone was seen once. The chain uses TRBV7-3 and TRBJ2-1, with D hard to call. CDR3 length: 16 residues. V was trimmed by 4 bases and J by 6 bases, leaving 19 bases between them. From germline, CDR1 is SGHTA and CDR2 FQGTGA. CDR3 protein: CASSSPVASSTNEQFF. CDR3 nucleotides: TGTGCCAGCAGCTCCCCCGTGGCCTCTTCCACCAATGAGCAGTTCTTC.

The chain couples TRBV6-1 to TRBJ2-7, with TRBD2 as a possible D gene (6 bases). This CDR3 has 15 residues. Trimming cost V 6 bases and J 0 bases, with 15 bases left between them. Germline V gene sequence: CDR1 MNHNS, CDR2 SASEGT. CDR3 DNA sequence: TGTGCCAGCAGGGGGGGACTGACGAGCTCCTACGAGCAGTACTTC. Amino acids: CASRGGLTSSYEQYF.

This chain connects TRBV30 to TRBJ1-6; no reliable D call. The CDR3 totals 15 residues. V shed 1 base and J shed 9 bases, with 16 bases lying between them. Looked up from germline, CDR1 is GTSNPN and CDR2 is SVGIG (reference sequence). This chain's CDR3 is CAWSAFFLVGSPLHF. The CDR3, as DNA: TGTGCCTGGAGTGCCTTTTTCCTTGTCGGTTCACCCCTCCACTTT.

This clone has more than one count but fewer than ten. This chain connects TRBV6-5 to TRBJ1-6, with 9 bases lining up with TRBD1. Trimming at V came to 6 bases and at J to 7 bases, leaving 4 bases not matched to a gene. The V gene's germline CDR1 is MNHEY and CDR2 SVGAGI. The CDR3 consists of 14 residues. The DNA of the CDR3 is TGTGCCAGCAGCTGGGACAGGGACAATTCACCCCTCCACTTT. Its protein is CASSWDRDNSPLHF.

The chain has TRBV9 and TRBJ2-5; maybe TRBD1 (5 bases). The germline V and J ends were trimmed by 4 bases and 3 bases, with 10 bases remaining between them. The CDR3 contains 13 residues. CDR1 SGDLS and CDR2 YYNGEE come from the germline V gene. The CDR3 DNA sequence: TGTGCCAGCAGCTTCAGGGAAAAAGAGACCCAGTACTTC. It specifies CASSFREKETQYF.

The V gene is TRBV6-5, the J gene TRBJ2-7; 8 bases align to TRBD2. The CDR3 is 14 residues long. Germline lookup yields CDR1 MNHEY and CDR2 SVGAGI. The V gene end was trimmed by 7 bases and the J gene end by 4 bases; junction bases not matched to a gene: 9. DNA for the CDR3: TGTGCCAGCACTCCGGCCGGGACTAGTTACGAGCAGTACTTC. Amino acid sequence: CASTPAGTSYEQYF.

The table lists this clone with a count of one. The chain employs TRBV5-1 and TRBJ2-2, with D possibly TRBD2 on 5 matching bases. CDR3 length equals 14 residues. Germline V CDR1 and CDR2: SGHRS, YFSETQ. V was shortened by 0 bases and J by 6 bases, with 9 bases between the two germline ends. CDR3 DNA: TGCGCCAGCAGCTTGGCCGGGAATCCCGGGGAGCTGTTTTTT. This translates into CASSLAGNPGELFF.

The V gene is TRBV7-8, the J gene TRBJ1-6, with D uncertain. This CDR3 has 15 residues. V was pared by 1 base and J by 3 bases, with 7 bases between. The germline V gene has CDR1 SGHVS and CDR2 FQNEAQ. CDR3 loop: CASSLVAGYNSPLHF. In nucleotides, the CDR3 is TGTGCCAGCAGCTTAGTCGCAGGCTATAATTCACCCCTCCACTTT.

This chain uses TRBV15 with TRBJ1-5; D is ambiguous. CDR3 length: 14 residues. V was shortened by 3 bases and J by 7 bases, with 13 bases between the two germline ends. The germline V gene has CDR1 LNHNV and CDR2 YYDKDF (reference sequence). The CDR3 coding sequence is TGTGCCACCAGCAGGGCGGAAAAGGTCCAGCCCCAGCATTTT. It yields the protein CATSRAEKVQPQHF.

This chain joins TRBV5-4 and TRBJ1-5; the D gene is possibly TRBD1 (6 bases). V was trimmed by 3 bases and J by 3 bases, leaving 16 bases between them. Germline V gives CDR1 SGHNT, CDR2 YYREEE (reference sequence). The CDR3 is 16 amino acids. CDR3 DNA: TGTGCCAGCAGCTCCTACGGAGCGGGACACAATCAGCCCCAGCATTTT. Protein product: CASSSYGAGHNQPQHF.

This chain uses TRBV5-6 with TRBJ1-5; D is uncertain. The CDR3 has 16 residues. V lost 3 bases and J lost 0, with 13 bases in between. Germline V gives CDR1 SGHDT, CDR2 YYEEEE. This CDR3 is CASSSGNGHSNQPQHF. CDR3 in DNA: TGTGCCAGCAGCTCTGGTAACGGTCATAGCAATCAGCCCCAGCATTTT.

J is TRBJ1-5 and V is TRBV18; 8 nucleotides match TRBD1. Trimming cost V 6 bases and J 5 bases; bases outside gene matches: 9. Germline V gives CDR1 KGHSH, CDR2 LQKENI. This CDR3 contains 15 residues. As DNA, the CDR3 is TGTGCCAGCTCCCCCAATGACAGGGGCGATCAGCCCCAGCATTTT. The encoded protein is CASSPNDRGDQPQHF.

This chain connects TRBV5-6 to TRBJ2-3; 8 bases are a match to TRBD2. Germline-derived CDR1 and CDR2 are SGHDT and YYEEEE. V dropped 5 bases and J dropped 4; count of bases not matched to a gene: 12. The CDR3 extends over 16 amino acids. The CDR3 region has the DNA TGTGCCAGCAGACAAGATATGGGACTAGTGGCAGATACGCAGTATTTT. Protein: CASRQDMGLVADTQYF.

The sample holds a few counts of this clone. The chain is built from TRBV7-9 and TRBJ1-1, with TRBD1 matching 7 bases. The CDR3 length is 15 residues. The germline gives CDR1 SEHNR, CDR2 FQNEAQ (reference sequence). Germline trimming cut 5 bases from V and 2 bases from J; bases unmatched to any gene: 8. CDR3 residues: CASSIQRGPNTEAFF. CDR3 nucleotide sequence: TGTGCCAGCAGCATCCAAAGGGGGCCTAACACTGAAGCTTTCTTT.

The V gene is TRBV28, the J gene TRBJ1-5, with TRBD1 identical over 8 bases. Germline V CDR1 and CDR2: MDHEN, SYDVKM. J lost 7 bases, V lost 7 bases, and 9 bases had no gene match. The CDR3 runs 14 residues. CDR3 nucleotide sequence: TGTGCCAGCATAGGCAGGGGGCAGGGACAGCCCCAGCATTTT. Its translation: CASIGRGQGQPQHF.

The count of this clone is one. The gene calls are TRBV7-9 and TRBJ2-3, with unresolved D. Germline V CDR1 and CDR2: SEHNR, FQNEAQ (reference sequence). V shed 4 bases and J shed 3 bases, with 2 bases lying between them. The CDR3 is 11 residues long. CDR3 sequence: CASSSTDTQYF. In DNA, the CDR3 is TGTGCCAGCAGCTCGACAGATACGCAGTATTTT.

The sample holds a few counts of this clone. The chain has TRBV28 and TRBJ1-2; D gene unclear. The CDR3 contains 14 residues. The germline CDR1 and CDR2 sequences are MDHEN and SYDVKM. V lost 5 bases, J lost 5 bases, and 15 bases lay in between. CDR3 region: CASSTSGSTYGYTF. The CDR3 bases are TGTGCCAGCAGTACGTCCGGGAGCACATATGGCTACACCTTC.

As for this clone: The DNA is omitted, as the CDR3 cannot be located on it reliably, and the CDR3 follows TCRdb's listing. The CDR3 here is CASTVGQGAGSSFF. The gene calls are TRBV19 and TRBJ1-1; the table names TRBD1, a call not compared with the DNA. The CDR3 length is 14 residues, termini included. CDR1 LNHDA and CDR2 SQIVND come from the germline V gene (reference sequence).